This entry lists 30 T cell receptor beta chains sequenced from one sample in a study of blood T cell repertoires in COVID-19. TCRdb's table, derived via immunoSEQ multiplex PCR, lists solely in-frame clones and lacks some. The sample yields some 170,000 clones, roughly 88% seen once. Sequencing was performed on PBMCs or T cells enriched from blood (not recorded which). Receptors were obtained from a man aged 45-65 years who had recovered from COVID-19.

The genes are TRBV12-3 or TRBV12-4 and TRBJ1-3, with D maybe TRBD1 (5 bases). There are 13 residues in the CDR3. Trimming stripped 10 bases from V and 2 bases from J, with 12 bases between. Here the CDR3 DNA reads TGTGCCACCACCGACAGTGCTGGAAACACCATATATTTT. This sequence encodes CATTDSAGNTIYF.

The J gene is TRBJ2-1, the V gene TRBV11-2; 14 bases agree with TRBD2. J was trimmed by 0 bases and V by 5 bases; bases with no gene match: 9. Per germline, CDR1 SGHAT and CDR2 FQNNGV. CDR3 length equals 19 residues. The CDR3: CASSGQGLAGAISYNEQFF. The CDR3 DNA is TGTGCCAGCAGCGGACAGGGACTAGCGGGGGCGATCTCCTACAATGAGCAGTTCTTC.

The chain combines TRBV3-1 (or the pseudogene TRBV3-2) with TRBJ2-3, with a tentative D call TRBD2 (5 bases). The CDR3 covers 13 residues. Deletions cut 6 bases from V and 4 bases from J, with 11 bases between. Germline V gene lookup returns CDR1 LGHDT and CDR2 YNNKEL (reference sequence). In DNA form, the CDR3 reads TGTGCCAGCAGTTCTAGCCCCCCAGATACGCAGTATTTT. This sequence encodes CASSSSPPDTQYF.

This chain uses TRBV30 with TRBJ2-7; TRBD1 might be the D (5 bases). Germline assignment: CDR1 GTSNPN and CDR2 SVGIG (reference sequence). V lost 5 bases to trimming and J lost 1 base, with 15 bases between them. The CDR3 totals 14 residues. The CDR3 protein is CAWALRTPSYEQYF. CDR3 nucleotide sequence: TGTGCCTGGGCCCTAAGGACACCTTCCTACGAGCAGTACTTC.

V gene TRBV12-3 or TRBV12-4 combines with J gene TRBJ1-5; TRBD1 matches at 7 bases. Trimming took 5 bases from V and 4 from J; bases not matched to a gene: 2. CDR3 length equals 13 residues. The CDR3 DNA reads as TGTGCCAGCAGTCAACAGGGGAATCAGCCCCAGCATTTT. This translates into CASSQQGNQPQHF.

The chain recombines TRBV4-1 with TRBJ2-1, with TRBD2 identical over 7 bases. Germline assignment: CDR1 MGHRA and CDR2 YSYEKL. This CDR3 spans 16 amino acids. J lost 9 bases, V lost 0 bases, and 11 bases had no gene match. The CDR3 is CASSQELSSGLREQFF. The CDR3 DNA reads as TGCGCCAGCAGCCAAGAATTGTCTAGCGGTCTACGTGAGCAGTTCTTC.

The chain carries TRBV25-1 and TRBJ1-1, with 8 bases matching TRBD1. V shed 4 bases, J shed 4 bases, and the junction held 5 bases outside the gene matches. The CDR3 totals 14 residues. Germline-derived CDR1 and CDR2 are MGHDK and SYGVNS. The CDR3 sequence is CASSGQGLGTEAFF. In DNA, the CDR3 is TGTGCCAGCAGTGGACAGGGGTTGGGCACTGAAGCTTTCTTT.

This chain links TRBV5-1 with TRBJ1-1; 8 bases agree with TRBD1. CDR3 length: 14 amino acids. The V gene end was trimmed by 4 bases and the J gene end by 4 bases; junction bases not matched to a gene: 6. CDR1 SGHRS and CDR2 YFSETQ come from the germline V gene. The CDR3 reads CASSEGQGSTEAFF. As DNA, the CDR3 is TGCGCCAGCAGCGAAGGACAGGGATCCACTGAAGCTTTCTTT.

The chain is built from TRBV5-5 and TRBJ2-7; tentative D call: TRBD2 (6 bases). The CDR3 totals 15 residues. Germline V gene lookup returns CDR1 SGHKS and CDR2 YYEKEE (reference sequence). The V gene lost 2 bases and the J gene lost 7 bases, with 19 bases spanning the gap. The DNA for the CDR3 is TGTGCCAGCAGCTTTGATGGGACGGCGGGACTTGAGCAGTACTTC. Translating it yields CASSFDGTAGLEQYF. The full variable domain, its missing parts supplied by reference TRBV5-5 and TRBJ2-7, is DAGVTQSPTHLIKTRGQQVTLRCSPISGHKSVSWYQQVLGQGPQFIFQYYEKEERGRGNFPDRFSARQFPNYSSELNVNALLLGDSALYLCASSFDGTAGLEQYFGPGTRLTVT.

This rearrangement joins TRBV5-6 to TRBJ1-2; tentative D call: TRBD1 (5 bases). The germline V and J ends were trimmed by 0 bases and 7 bases, with 19 bases remaining between them. This CDR3 is 16 amino acids long. CDR1 SGHDT and CDR2 YYEEEE come from the germline V gene. CDR3 amino acids: CASSLESAGRISGYTF. CDR3 sequence (DNA): TGTGCCAGCAGCTTGGAGTCGGCAGGGCGGATTAGTGGCTACACCTTC.

The CDR3 loop reads CASTSPGETQYF. DNA for the CDR3: TGTGCCAGCACCTCACCGGGGGAGACCCAGTACTTC. The V gene is TRBV3-1 (or the pseudogene TRBV3-2), the J gene TRBJ2-5; D might be TRBD2 (5 bases). The V gene's germline CDR1 is LGHDT and CDR2 YNNKEL (reference sequence). The V and J ends lost 7 bases and 5 bases respectively, with 11 bases between them. The CDR3 has 12 amino acids.

V gene TRBV7-6 combines with J gene TRBJ2-7; D gene unclear. The germline V and J ends were trimmed by 2 bases and 5 bases, with 16 bases remaining between them. In germline, CDR1 is SGHVS, CDR2 FNYEAQ. This CDR3 has 15 amino acids. CDR3 in DNA: TGTGCCAGCAGCTTAAGGCCAGGTACCCTCAACGAGCAGTACTTC. Translation: CASSLRPGTLNEQYF.

The chain carries TRBV5-1 and TRBJ2-3; no reliable D call. The CDR3 is 14 amino acids. Trimming removed 6 bases from V and 2 bases from J, with 13 bases in between. Germline assignment: CDR1 SGHRS and CDR2 YFSETQ. CDR3 loop: CASTPLLFTDTQYF. DNA of the CDR3: TGCGCCAGCACCCCACTACTATTCACAGATACGCAGTATTTT.

This chain joins TRBV2 and TRBJ2-1; TRBD1 agrees at 9 bases. With V trimmed by 7 bases and J by 6 bases, 16 bases remained unmatched. The CDR3 runs 17 residues. The germline CDR1 and CDR2 sequences are SNHLY and FYNNEI. DNA of the CDR3: TGTGCCAGCATCACCCTAGGAGGGACAGGGTTAGGCAATGAGCAGTTCTTC. This gives the protein CASITLGGTGLGNEQFF.

This sequence joins TRBV9 and TRBJ1-1; weak D call: TRBD1 (6 bases). Trimming took 2 bases from V and 2 from J, leaving 13 bases between them. Germline values: CDR1 SGDLS, CDR2 YYNGEE. The CDR3 is 15 amino acids. CDR3 sequence reads: CASSVRGGANTEAFF. Here the CDR3 DNA reads TGTGCCAGCAGCGTGAGGGGGGGCGCAAACACTGAAGCTTTCTTT.

The rearrangement links TRBV13 to TRBJ2-2, with D possibly being TRBD2 (6 bases). The CDR3 runs to 17 residues. V was shortened by 3 bases and J by 1 base, with 15 bases between the two germline ends. CDR1 and CDR2 from the germline V gene are PRHDT and FYEKMQ (reference sequence). The CDR3 nucleotides are TGTGCCAGCAGCTTTGCTCCGGCGGGGAAGAACACCGGGGAGCTGTTTTTT. Its protein product is CASSFAPAGKNTGELFF.

The sample holds one count of this clone. The genes are TRBV12-3 or TRBV12-4 and TRBJ2-7, with D uncertain. The CDR3 is 12 amino acids. Trimming shortened V by 6 bases and J by 4 bases, and 10 bases separated the two germline ends. CDR3 nucleotide sequence: TGTGCCAGCAGCCGGAGAGCTTACGAGCAGTACTTC. This encodes CASSRRAYEQYF.

The rearrangement links TRBV3-1 (or the pseudogene TRBV3-2) to TRBJ2-7, with D possibly matching TRBD2 (6 bases). Trimming took off 4 bases at V and 2 bases at J, with 12 bases between the two ends. This CDR3 has 14 residues. Germline V gene data show CDR1 as LGHDT and CDR2 as YNNKEL (reference sequence). The CDR3 sequence is CASSRRDGAYEQYF. The CDR3 DNA reads TGTGCCAGCAGCCGGCGGGACGGAGCCTACGAGCAGTACTTC.

The genes are TRBV7-9 and TRBJ1-5, with a weak D call TRBD1 (6 bases). Trimming took 1 base from V and 3 from J, leaving 13 bases between them. The V gene's germline CDR1 is SEHNR and CDR2 FQNEAQ (reference sequence). This CDR3 is 16 amino acids long. CDR3 bases: TGTGCCAGCAGCTTAGGGGCCAGGGGTACCAATCAGCCCCAGCATTTT. Translation gives CASSLGARGTNQPQHF.

The CDR3 protein is CASSWQGASGYGYTF. CDR3 in DNA: TGTGCCAGCAGCTGGCAGGGGGCGTCTGGCTATGGCTACACCTTC. The chain uses TRBV5-8 and TRBJ1-2; 8 bases are a match to TRBD1. With 3 bases clipped from V and 4 bases from J, the junction kept 8 bases outside the gene matches. The CDR3 has 15 amino acids. Per the germline V gene, CDR1 is SGHTS and CDR2 is YDEGEE.

This clone was observed a few times. The rearrangement joins TRBV5-1 to TRBJ1-1; 8 bases fit TRBD1. Germline V gives CDR1 SGHRS, CDR2 YFSETQ. This CDR3 comprises 13 residues. Germline trimming cut 4 bases from V and 4 bases from J; bases unmatched to any gene: 3. Here the CDR3 DNA reads TGCGCCAGCAGCGGAACAGGGGGCACTGAAGCTTTCTTT. It codes for CASSGTGGTEAFF.

This clone was seen a handful of times. The chain recombines TRBV6-5 with TRBJ2-3; a weak D match, TRBD2 (5 bases). This CDR3 is 15 amino acids long. Looked up from germline, CDR1 is MNHEY and CDR2 is SVGAGI. V was cut by 2 bases and J by 2 bases, with 11 bases left in between. In nucleotides, the CDR3 is TGTGCCAGCAGTTACGAGGGTGGGAACACAGATACGCAGTATTTT. Its translation is CASSYEGGNTDTQYF.

This clone turned up a few times. J is TRBJ1-2 and V is TRBV5-1, with D possibly TRBD1 on 5 matching bases. The germline V and J ends were trimmed by 2 bases and 4 bases, with 18 bases remaining between them. The V gene's germline CDR1 is SGHRS and CDR2 YFSETQ. The CDR3 totals 16 residues. For the CDR3, the DNA is TGCGCCAGCAGCTTAAAAAGACAGTCTTCGGGCTATGGCTACACCTTC. It translates to CASSLKRQSSGYGYTF.

The genes are TRBV2 and TRBJ1-1, with TRBD1 as a possible D gene (5 bases). The CDR3 covers 12 residues. Trimming removed 6 bases at V and 5 bases at J, with 10 bases between. CDR1 SNHLY and CDR2 FYNNEI come from the germline V gene. CDR3: CASRRGGTEAFF. The CDR3 nucleotides read TGTGCCAGCAGGCGGGGGGGGACTGAAGCTTTCTTT.

This clone has just one count. The chain links TRBV6-5 to TRBJ2-7, with 10 bases matching TRBD1. Germline CDR1 MNHEY, CDR2 SVGAGI. The CDR3 extends over 14 amino acids. V shed 6 bases, J shed 6 bases, and the junction held 8 bases outside the gene matches. The CDR3 nucleotides read TGTGCCAGCAGCTCCCGGACAGGGGGAGGCGAGCAGTACTTC. It yields the protein CASSSRTGGGEQYF.

This clone occurred once. The chain is built from TRBV5-1 and TRBJ1-2, with D tentatively TRBD1 (6 bases). Germline CDR1 SGHRS, CDR2 YFSETQ. Between the trimmed V and J ends, which lost 1 base and 3 bases, there was a span of 19 bases. There are 17 residues in the CDR3. CDR3 residues: CASSLFQGTLQDYGYTF. The CDR3 nucleotides are TGCGCCAGCAGCTTGTTCCAGGGGACCCTCCAGGACTATGGCTACACCTTC.

This clone turned up a few times. This chain connects TRBV6-5 to TRBJ1-6; the D gene is possibly TRBD1 (6 bases). The CDR3 runs to 15 residues. Germline CDR1 reads MNHEY; CDR2 reads SVGAGI. The germline V and J ends were trimmed by 2 bases and 7 bases, with 12 bases remaining between them. The CDR3 DNA is TGTGCCAGCAGTTACAGGGACACGGCCAATTCACCCCTCCACTTT. Encoded protein: CASSYRDTANSPLHF.

The chain combines TRBV6-4 with TRBJ1-1; D remains ambiguous. Trimming took off 3 bases at V and 5 bases at J, with 10 bases between the two ends. This CDR3 is built from 13 residues. Germline V gives CDR1 MRHNA, CDR2 SNTAGT. In DNA form, the CDR3 reads TGTGCCAGCAGTGAGGCGCGGGGAACTGAAGCTTTCTTT. As protein: CASSEARGTEAFF.

CDR3 sequence reads: CASSIDPGASTDTQYF. DNA of the CDR3: TGTGCCAGTAGTATTGACCCAGGGGCAAGCACAGATACGCAGTATTTT. V is TRBV19 and J is TRBJ2-3, with a possible D match to TRBD1 (6 bases). Per germline, CDR1 LNHDA and CDR2 SQIVND (reference sequence). The V end lost 3 bases, the J end lost 0 bases, and 13 bases lay between the germline ends. The CDR3 contains 16 residues.

The genes are TRBV5-6 and TRBJ1-1; D is uncertain. Germline assignment: CDR1 SGHDT and CDR2 YYEEEE. The CDR3 consists of 16 residues. V was cut by 1 base and J by 1 base, with 14 bases left in between. The CDR3: CASSLNGLVSNTEAFF. CDR3 nucleotides: TGTGCCAGCAGCTTGAACGGACTAGTTTCGAACACTGAAGCTTTCTTT.